This T cell receptor beta chain was recorded in a study of response to subunit inactivated influenza vaccine. Points from the study as a whole: Authors proposed each seasonal influenza vaccination draws in few new T cells.

V lost 1 base and J 7 bases, leaving 17 bases between the germline ends. The CDR3 covers 15 residues. Germline V gene data show CDR1 as SGHDT and CDR2 as YYEEEE. This clonotype was counted a few times. Its specificity is unknown. TCRdb reprocessed the RT-PCR reads with MiXCR, giving one entry per CDR3 protein. The sample includes approximately 730,000 distinct CDR3 sequences, more than 11% of them seen just once. Sample: PBMCs from blood, taken approximately 15 days before vaccination. The receptor was derived from a man aged 50 to 59 who received an inactivated influenza vaccine. This rearrangement joins TRBV5-6 to TRBJ1-1, with no clear D. CDR3 DNA: TGTGCCAGCAGCTTGTTCACAAGGGTTGAGGTTGAAGCTTTCTTT. Protein product: CASSLFTRVEVEAFF.